This T cell receptor (beta chain) was recovered during a study of OX40 agonist ivuxolimab in advanced cancers. At the level of the study: Checkpoint inhibitors had been given previously to 40% of patients.

TCRdb's table, derived via immunoSEQ multiplex PCR, lists solely in-frame clones and lacks some. The profile shows fewer than 120,000 clones, roughly 90% of them singletons. This material consisted of CD4+ or CD8+ T cells sorted from blood, taken in a trial of the OX40 agonist ivuxolimab. This TCR was recovered from an adult with an advanced solid tumor such as melanoma, head and neck, liver or kidney cancer.

The CDR3 sequence: CASSLAGQGDEQYF. The CDR3 DNA follows: TGCGCCAGCAGCTTGGCAGGGCAGGGCGACGAGCAGTACTTC. The rearrangement links TRBV5-1 to TRBJ2-7; a possible D gene is TRBD1 (5 bases). This CDR3 is built from 14 residues. Germline CDR1 and CDR2: SGHRS and YFSETQ. Between the trimmed V and J ends, which lost 0 bases and 5 bases, there was a span of 12 bases.